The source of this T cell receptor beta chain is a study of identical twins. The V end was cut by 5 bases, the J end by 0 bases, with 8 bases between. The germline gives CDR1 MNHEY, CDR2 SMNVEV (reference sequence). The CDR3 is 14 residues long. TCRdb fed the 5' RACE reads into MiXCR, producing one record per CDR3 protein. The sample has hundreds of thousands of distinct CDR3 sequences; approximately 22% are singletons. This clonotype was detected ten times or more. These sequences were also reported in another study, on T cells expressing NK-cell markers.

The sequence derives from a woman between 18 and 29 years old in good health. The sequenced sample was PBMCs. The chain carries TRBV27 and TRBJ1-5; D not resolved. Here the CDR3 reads CASSQAYSNQPQHF. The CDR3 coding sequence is TGTGCCAGCAGTCAAGCATATAGCAATCAGCCCCAGCATTTT.